The 9 T cell receptor beta chains below all came from one sample that was sequenced in a study of vaccination effects on CD4 cells after COVID-19 (dated by TCRdb to 2021 to 2024). These TCRs' antigens remain unknown. The receptor library was made with the immunoSEQ multiplex PCR assay. What TCRdb holds here is the immuneACCESS table cut down to in-frame rearrangements. Part of the clones is not present; checked against another copy, under half of the missing clones reflect an unresolved V gene, and the others are unexplained. The sample includes about 47,000 clones, with more than 75% observed a single time. Clones ranked in the top ten supply about 10% of the sample. After approximately 11 days of culture, CD4+ T cells were isolated with the EasySep CD4+ T cell isolation kit. The sequencing used CD4+ T cells from PBMCs cultured without peptide, collected before COVID-19 vaccination. All receptors come from a human donor who had a prior SARS-CoV-2 infection.

The chain carries TRBV3-1 (or the pseudogene TRBV3-2) and TRBJ1-4; D not certain. The CDR3 loop spans 14 amino acids. V was shortened by 3 bases and J by 5 bases, with 10 bases between the two germline ends. From germline, CDR1 is LGHDT and CDR2 YNNKEL (reference sequence). The CDR3 sequence is CASSHLSANEKLFF. The CDR3 DNA follows: TGTGCCAGCAGCCACCTGAGTGCGAATGAAAAACTGTTTTTT.

This clone was seen once. This sequence joins TRBV9 and TRBJ2-7; TRBD1 matches 10 bases. The length of the CDR3 is 15 residues. V shed 4 bases, J shed 3 bases, and the junction held 7 bases outside the gene matches. Per germline, CDR1 SGDLS and CDR2 YYNGEE. As DNA, the CDR3 is TGTGCCAGCAGCCCCCAAGGACAGGGGGGCTACGAGCAGTACTTC. Its protein is CASSPQGQGGYEQYF.

This rearrangement joins TRBV30 to TRBJ2-5; 7 bases line up with TRBD1. Germline V lookup: CDR1 GTSNPN, CDR2 SVGIG (reference sequence). CDR3 length equals 15 residues. The V segment lost 1 base and the J segment 1 base; nucleotides outside the gene matches: 6. CDR3 loop: CAWSGGTDIQETQYF. CDR3 bases: TGTGCCTGGAGTGGGGGGACAGATATCCAAGAGACCCAGTACTTC.

The V gene is TRBV29-1, the J gene TRBJ2-3; the D gene is possibly TRBD2 (6 bases). The germline V and J ends were trimmed by 1 base and 1 base, with 9 bases remaining between them. Germline CDR1 and CDR2: SQVTM and ANQGSEA. The length of the CDR3 is 14 residues. CDR3 amino acids: CSVEGGTRTDTQYF. CDR3 nucleotides: TGCAGCGTTGAAGGCGGGACCCGCACAGATACGCAGTATTTT.

The CDR3 bases are TGTGCCAGCAGCGTTGGGGGGGGCAATTCACCCCTCCACTTT. Translating it yields CASSVGGGNSPLHF. The V call is TRBV9, the J call TRBJ1-6; possible D gene TRBD1, 6 bases. The germline CDR1 and CDR2 sequences are SGDLS and YYNGEE. This CDR3 contains 14 residues. Deletions cut 2 bases from V and 7 bases from J, with 10 bases between.

The chain combines TRBV4-3 with TRBJ1-2, with 7 positions matching TRBD1. V gave up 3 bases and J gave up 7 bases; unmatched junction bases: 11. The CDR3 has 15 amino acids. Germline V gives CDR1 LGHNA, CDR2 YSLEER. The CDR3 bases are TGCGCCAGCAGCCACCCGGACAGGATTAACGGTGGCTACACCTTC. Its translation is CASSHPDRINGGYTF.

CDR3 bases: TGCAGTGGCGGGGATTCCTACGAGCAGTACTTC. This translates into CSGGDSYEQYF. The chain carries TRBV20-1 and TRBJ2-7; the D gene is possibly TRBD2 (6 bases). Trimming took off 7 bases at V and 1 base at J, with 8 bases between the two ends. CDR1 and CDR2 (germline): DFQATT, SNEGSKA (reference sequence). The CDR3 runs to 11 residues.

The V gene is TRBV3-1 (or the pseudogene TRBV3-2), the J gene TRBJ1-1; TRBD1 is a possible D gene (6 bases). Per the germline V gene, CDR1 is LGHDT and CDR2 is YNNKEL (reference sequence). Trimming pared 1 base from V and 5 bases from J, leaving 8 bases between. The CDR3 length is 13 residues. The CDR3 reads CASSQVQGTEAFF. As DNA, the CDR3 is TGTGCCAGCAGCCAAGTCCAGGGGACTGAAGCTTTCTTT.

The chain is built from TRBV12-3 or TRBV12-4 and TRBJ1-1; no clear D gene. The CDR3 sequence is 12 residues long. Trimming left V 5 bases short and J 2 bases short, with 6 bases between. Here the CDR3 DNA reads TGTGCCAGCAGTCTGAGTAACACTGAAGCTTTCTTT. This codes for CASSLSNTEAFF.